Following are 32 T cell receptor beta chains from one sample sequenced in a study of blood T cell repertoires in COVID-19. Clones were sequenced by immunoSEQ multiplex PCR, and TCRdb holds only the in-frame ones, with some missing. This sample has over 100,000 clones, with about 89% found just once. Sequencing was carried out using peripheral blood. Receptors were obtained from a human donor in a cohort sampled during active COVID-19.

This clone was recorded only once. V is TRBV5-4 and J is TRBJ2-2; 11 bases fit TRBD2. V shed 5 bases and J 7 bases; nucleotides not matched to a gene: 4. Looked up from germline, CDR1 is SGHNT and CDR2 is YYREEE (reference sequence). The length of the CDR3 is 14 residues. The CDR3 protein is CASRPGLAGGELFF. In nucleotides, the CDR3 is TGTGCCAGCAGACCAGGACTAGCGGGCGGGGAGCTGTTTTTT.

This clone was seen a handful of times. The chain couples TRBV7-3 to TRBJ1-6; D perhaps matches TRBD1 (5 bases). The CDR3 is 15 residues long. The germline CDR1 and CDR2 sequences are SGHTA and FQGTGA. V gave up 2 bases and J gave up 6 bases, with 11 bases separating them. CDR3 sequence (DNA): TGTGCCAGCAGCTTATCAGGGAGGAGTAATTCACCCCTCCACTTT. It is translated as CASSLSGRSNSPLHF.

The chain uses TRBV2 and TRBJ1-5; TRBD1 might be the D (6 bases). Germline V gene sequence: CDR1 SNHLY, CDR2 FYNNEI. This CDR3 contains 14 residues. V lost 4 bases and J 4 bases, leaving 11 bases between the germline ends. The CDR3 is CASSGGQSNQPQHF. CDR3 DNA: TGTGCCAGCAGTGGCGGACAGTCAAATCAGCCCCAGCATTTT.

CDR3 bases: TGTGCCAGCAGCGAGGAGGGAGTAGGGCGCGGTAATGAGCAGTTCTTC. It translates to CASSEEGVGRGNEQFF. J is TRBJ2-1 and V is TRBV9, with a weak D call TRBD2 (6 bases). This CDR3 region has 16 residues. Germline CDR1 is SGDLS and CDR2 is YYNGEE. Trimming took off 3 bases at V and 7 bases at J, with 20 bases between the two ends.

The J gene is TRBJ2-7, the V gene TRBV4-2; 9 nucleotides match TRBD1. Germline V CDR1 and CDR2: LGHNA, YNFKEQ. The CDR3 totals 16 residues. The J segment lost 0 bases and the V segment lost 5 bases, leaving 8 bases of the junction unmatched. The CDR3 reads CASSGTGTGSSYEQYF. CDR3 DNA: TGTGCCAGCAGCGGTACCGGGACAGGGAGCTCCTACGAGCAGTACTTC.

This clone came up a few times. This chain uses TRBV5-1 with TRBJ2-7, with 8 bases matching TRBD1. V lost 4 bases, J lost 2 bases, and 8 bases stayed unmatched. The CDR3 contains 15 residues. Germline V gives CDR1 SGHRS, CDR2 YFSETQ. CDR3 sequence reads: CASSNGQGGTYEQYF. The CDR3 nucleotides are TGCGCCAGCAGCAACGGACAGGGAGGTACCTACGAGCAGTACTTC.

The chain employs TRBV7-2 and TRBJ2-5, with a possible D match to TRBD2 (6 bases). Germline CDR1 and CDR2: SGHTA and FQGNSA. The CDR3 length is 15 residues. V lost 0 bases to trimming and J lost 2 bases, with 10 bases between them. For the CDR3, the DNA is TGTGCCAGCAGCTTAGCGGCTAGCGCACAAGAGACCCAGTACTTC. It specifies CASSLAASAQETQYF. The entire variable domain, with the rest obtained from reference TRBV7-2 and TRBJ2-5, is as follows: GAGVSQSPSNKVTEKGKDVELRCDPISGHTALYWYRQSLGQGLEFLIYFQGNSAPDKSGLPSDRFSAERTGGSVSTLTIQRTQQEDSAVYLCASSLAASAQETQYFGPGTRLLVL.

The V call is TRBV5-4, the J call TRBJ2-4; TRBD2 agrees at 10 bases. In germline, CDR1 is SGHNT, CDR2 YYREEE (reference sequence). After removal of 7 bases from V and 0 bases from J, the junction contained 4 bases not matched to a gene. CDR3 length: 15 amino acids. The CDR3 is CASRTSGEAKNIQYF. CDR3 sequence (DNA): TGTGCCAGCCGGACTAGCGGAGAAGCCAAAAACATTCAGTACTTC. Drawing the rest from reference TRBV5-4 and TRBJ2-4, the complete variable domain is ETGVTQSPTHLIKTRGQQVTLRCSSQSGHNTVSWYQQALGQGPQFIFQYYREEENGRGNFPPRFSGLQFPNYSSELNVNALELDDSALYLCASRTSGEAKNIQYFGAGTRLSVL.

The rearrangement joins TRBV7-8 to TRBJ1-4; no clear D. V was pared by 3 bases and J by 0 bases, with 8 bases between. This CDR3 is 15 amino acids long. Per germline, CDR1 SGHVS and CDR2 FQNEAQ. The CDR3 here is CASSFYEATNEKLFF. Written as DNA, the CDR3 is TGTGCCAGCAGCTTTTATGAGGCAACTAATGAAAAACTGTTTTTT.

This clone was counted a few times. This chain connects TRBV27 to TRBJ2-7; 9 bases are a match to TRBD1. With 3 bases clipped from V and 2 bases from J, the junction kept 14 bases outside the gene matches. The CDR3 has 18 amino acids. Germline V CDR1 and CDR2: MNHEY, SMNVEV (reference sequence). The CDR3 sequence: CASSFRGPGQGITYEQYF. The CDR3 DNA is TGTGCCAGCAGTTTTCGGGGCCCGGGACAGGGAATCACCTACGAGCAGTACTTC.

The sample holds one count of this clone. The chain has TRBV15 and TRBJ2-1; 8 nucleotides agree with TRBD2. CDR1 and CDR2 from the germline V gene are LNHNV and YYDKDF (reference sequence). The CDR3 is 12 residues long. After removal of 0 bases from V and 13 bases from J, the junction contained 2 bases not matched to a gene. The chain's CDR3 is CATSRESGSQFF. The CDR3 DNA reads TGTGCCACCAGCAGAGAGAGCGGGAGTCAGTTCTTC.

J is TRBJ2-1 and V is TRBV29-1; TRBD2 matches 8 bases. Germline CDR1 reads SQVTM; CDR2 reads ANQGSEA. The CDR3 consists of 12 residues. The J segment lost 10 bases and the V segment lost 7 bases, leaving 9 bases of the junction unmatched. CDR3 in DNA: TGCAGCGCGGGGGGGCACAGCACCGAGCAGTTCTTC. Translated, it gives CSAGGHSTEQFF.

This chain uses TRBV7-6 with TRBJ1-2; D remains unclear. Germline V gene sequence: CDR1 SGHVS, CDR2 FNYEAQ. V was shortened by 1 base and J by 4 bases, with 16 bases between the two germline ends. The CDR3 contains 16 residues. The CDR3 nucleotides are TGTGCCAGCAGCTTAGAGGAGCTCCGGAGGCTCTATGGCTACACCTTC. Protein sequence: CASSLEELRRLYGYTF.

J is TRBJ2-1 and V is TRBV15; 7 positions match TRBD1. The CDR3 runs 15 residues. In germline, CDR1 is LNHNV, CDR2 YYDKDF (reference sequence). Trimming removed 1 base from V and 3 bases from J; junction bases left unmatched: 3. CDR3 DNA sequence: TGTGCCACCAGCAGAGCCCGGGACAGCTACAATGAGCAGTTCTTC. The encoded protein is CATSRARDSYNEQFF. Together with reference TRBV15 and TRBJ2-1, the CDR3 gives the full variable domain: DAMVIQNPRYQVTQFGKPVTLSCSQTLNHNVMYWYQQKSSQAPKLLFHYYDKDFNNEADTPDNFQSRRPNTSFCFLDIRSPGLGDTAMYLCATSRARDSYNEQFFGPGTRLTVL.

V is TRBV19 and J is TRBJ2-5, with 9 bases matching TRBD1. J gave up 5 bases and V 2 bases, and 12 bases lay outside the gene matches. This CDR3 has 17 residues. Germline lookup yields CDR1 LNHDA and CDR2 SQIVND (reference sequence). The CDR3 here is CASSIRGMTGGRETQYF. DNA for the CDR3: TGTGCCAGTAGTATAAGAGGGATGACAGGGGGAAGGGAGACCCAGTACTTC.

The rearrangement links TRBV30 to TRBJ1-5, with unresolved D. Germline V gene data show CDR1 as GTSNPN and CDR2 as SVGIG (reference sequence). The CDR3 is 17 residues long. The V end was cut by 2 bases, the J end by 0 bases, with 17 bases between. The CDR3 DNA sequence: TGTGCCTGGAGTTTCCGGTTGGCGGGGTATAGCAATCAGCCCCAGCATTTT. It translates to CAWSFRLAGYSNQPQHF.

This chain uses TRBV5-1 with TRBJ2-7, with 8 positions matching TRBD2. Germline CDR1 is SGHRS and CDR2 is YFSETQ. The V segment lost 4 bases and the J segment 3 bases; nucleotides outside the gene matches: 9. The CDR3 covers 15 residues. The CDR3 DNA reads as TGCGCCAGCAGCGCCGACAGCGGGAGTATCTACGAGCAGTACTTC. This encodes CASSADSGSIYEQYF.

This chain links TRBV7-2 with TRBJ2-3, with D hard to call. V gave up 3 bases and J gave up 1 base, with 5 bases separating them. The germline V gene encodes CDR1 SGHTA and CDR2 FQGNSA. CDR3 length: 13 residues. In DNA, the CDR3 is TGTGCCAGCAGCTTGGGCGGCACAGATACGCAGTATTTT. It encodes CASSLGGTDTQYF.

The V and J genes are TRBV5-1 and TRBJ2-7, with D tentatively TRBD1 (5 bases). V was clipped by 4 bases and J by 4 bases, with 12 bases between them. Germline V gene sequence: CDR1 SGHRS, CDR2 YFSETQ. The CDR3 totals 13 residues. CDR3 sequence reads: CASSPQGVYEQYF. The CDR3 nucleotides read TGCGCCAGCAGCCCGCAGGGTGTTTACGAGCAGTACTTC.

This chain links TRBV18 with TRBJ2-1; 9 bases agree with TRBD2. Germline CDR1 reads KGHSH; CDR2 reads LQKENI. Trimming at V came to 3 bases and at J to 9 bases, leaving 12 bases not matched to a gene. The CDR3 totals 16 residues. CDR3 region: CASSPAGRGGATEQFF. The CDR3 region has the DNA TGTGCCAGCTCACCCGCGGGGCGGGGGGGTGCAACTGAGCAGTTCTTC.

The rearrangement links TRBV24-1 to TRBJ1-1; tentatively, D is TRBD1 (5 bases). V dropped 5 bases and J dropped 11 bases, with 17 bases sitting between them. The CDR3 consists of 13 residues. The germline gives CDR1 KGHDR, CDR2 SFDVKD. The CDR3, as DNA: TGTGCCACCAGTGTGGCAGGGAAGTTTGGGGCTTTCTTT. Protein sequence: CATSVAGKFGAFF.

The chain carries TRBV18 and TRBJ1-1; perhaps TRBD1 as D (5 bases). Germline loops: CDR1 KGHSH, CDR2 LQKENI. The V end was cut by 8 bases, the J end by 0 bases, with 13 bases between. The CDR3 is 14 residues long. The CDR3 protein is CASLPGNMNTEAFF. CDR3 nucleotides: TGTGCCAGCCTCCCAGGGAACATGAACACTGAAGCTTTCTTT.

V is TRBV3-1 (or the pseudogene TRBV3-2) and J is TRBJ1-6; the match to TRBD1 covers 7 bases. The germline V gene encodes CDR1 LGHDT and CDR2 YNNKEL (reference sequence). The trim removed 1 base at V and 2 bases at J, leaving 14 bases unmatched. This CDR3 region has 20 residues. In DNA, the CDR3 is TGTGCCAGCAGCCAAGGTACGAGGGGGCGAGGAAGTACCTATAATTCACCCCTCCACTTT. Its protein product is CASSQGTRGRGSTYNSPLHF.

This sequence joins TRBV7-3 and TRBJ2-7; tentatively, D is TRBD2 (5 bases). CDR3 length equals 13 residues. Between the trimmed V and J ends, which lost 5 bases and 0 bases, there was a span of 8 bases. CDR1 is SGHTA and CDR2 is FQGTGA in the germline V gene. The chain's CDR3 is CASSIGNSYEQYF. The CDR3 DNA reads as TGTGCCAGCAGCATCGGGAACTCCTACGAGCAGTACTTC.

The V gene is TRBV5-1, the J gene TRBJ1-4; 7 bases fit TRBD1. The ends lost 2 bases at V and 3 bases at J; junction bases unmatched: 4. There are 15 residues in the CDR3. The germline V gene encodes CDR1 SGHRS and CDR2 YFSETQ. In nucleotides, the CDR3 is TGCGCCAGCAGCTTAAGACAGGGATCTAATGAAAAACTGTTTTTT. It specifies CASSLRQGSNEKLFF.

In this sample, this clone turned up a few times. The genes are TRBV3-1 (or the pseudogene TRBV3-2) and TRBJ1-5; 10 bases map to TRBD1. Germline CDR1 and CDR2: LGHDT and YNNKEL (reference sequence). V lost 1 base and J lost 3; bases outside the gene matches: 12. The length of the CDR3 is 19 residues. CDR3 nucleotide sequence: TGTGCCAGCAGCCAAGTCGTCGGGACAGGGGCCGCACTCAATCAGCCCCAGCATTTT. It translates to CASSQVVGTGAALNQPQHF.

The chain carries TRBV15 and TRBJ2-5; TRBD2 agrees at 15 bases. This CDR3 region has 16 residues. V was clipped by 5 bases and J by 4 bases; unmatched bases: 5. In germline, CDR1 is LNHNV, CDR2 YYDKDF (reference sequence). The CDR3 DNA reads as TGTGCCACCAGCGTCCCGGGACTAGCGGGAGGAGAGACCCAGTACTTC. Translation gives CATSVPGLAGGETQYF.

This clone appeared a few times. The CDR3 DNA reads as TGTGCCAGCACACAGTCAGCATCAGGCACAGATACGCAGTATTTT. As protein: CASTQSASGTDTQYF. This rearrangement joins TRBV6-5 to TRBJ2-3; no definite D call. Germline V gene lookup returns CDR1 MNHEY and CDR2 SVGAGI. The V end was cut by 7 bases, the J end by 1 base, with 15 bases between. CDR3 length: 15 amino acids.

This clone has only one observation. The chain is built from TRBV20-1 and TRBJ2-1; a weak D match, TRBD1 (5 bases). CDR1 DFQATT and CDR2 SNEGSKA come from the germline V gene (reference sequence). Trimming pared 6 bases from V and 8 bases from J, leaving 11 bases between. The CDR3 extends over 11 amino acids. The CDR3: CSAKGLDEQFF. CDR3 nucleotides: TGCAGTGCCAAGGGGTTGGATGAGCAGTTCTTC.

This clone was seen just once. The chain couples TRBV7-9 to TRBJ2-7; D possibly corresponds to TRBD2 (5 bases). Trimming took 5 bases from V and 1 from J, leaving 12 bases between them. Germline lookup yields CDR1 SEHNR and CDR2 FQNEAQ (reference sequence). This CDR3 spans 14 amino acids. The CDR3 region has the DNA TGTGCCAGCAGCACCGGGGAAGGATCCTACGAGCAGTACTTC. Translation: CASSTGEGSYEQYF. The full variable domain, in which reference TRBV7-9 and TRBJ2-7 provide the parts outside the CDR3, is DTGVSQNPRHKITKRGQNVTFRCDPISEHNRLYWYRQTLGQGPEFLTYFQNEAQLEKSRLLSDRFSAERPKGSFSTLEIQRTEQGDSAMYLCASSTGEGSYEQYFGPGTRLTVT.

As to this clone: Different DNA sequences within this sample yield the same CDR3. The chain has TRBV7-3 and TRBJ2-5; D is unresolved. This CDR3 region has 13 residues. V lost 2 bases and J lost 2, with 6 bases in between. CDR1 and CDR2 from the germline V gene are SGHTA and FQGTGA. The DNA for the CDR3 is TGTGCCAGCAGCTTAGGGCTACAAGAGACCCAGTACTTC. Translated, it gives CASSLGLQETQYF.

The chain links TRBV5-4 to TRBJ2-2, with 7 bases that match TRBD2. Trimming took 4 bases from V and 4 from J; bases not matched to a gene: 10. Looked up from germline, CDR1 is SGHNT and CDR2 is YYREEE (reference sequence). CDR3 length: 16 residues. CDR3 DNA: TGTGCCAGCAGCCCGTTAGGCAGCGGGGCCACCGGGGAGCTGTTTTTT. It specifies CASSPLGSGATGELFF.